These T cell receptor beta chains were read from a single sample in a study of control samples from healthy donors and cancer patients. Using immunoSEQ multiplex PCR, the repertoire was profiled, and TCRdb retains in-frame clones only, with some absent. The sample lists 80,000 to 100,000 clones, roughly three quarters occurring once. Sequenced material: blood. Receptors were obtained from a woman in her thirties in good health. Both conserved end residues are part of each CDR3. A D gene is named only where the DNA matches it firmly. Only some rows state a clone size, as once, few, many or a class for expanded clones.

v_gene	d_gene	abundance	j_gene	CDR3nt	CDR3aa
TRBV30	NA	NA	TRBJ1-2	TGTGCCTGGAGTGTAAACAATGGCTATGGCTACACCTTC	CAWSVNNGYGYTF
TRBV18	TRBD1	NA	TRBJ1-1	TGTGCCAGCCACGGGGACAGGGGCAACACTGAAGCTTTCTTT	CASHGDRGNTEAFF
TRBV19	TRBD2	NA	TRBJ2-1	TGTGCCAGTAGCCACCAGGGACTAGCGGGGGACAATGAGCAGTTCTTC	CASSHQGLAGDNEQFF
TRBV7-8	TRBD1	NA	TRBJ1-2	TGTGCCAGCCGCCCGGGACAGGGAGATCATGGCTACACCTTC	CASRPGQGDHGYTF
TRBV5-4	TRBD1	NA	TRBJ1-3	TGTGCCAGCAGCCGGGGAGGGGGCCCAGCTGGAAACACCATATATTTT	CASSRGGGPAGNTIYF
TRBV18	NA	NA	TRBJ1-2	TGTGCCAGCTCACCACGGGACTTAGGCTTCGTCTACACCTTC	CASSPRDLGFVYTF
TRBV9	NA	NA	TRBJ1-2	TGTGCCAGCAGCTCCGCGAAATCAACAGGGACTACGGGCTACACCTTC	CASSSAKSTGTTGYTF
TRBV25-1	TRBD1	NA	TRBJ1-6	TGTGCCAGCAGTCCCCTGGGACAGGGAGTTAGTTCACCCCTCCACTTT	CASSPLGQGVSSPLHF
TRBV20-1	NA	few	TRBJ2-5	TGCAGTGCCCCCAACGGCGAGACCCAGTACTTC	CSAPNGETQYF
TRBV11-3	NA	NA	TRBJ2-3	TGTGCCAGCAGCTTGGAGGGCTCAGATACGCAGTATTTT	CASSLEGSDTQYF
TRBV5-1	TRBD1	NA	TRBJ1-2	TGCGCCAGCAGCTACGGACAGGCGAACTATGGCTACACCTTC	CASSYGQANYGYTF
TRBV6-5	TRBD1	NA	TRBJ1-5	TGTGCCAGCAGTACAGGGGACTCCCCGCCCCAGCATTTT	CASSTGDSPPQHF
TRBV11-2	NA	few	TRBJ1-1	TGTGCCAGCAGCTCGCGACAGTTAGTTAACACTGAAGCTTTCTTT	CASSSRQLVNTEAFF
TRBV3-1/TRBV3-2	TRBD1	NA	TRBJ1-5	TGTGCCAGCAGCCAAGGATCAGGGGGCGTGCAGCCCCAGCATTTT	CASSQGSGGVQPQHF
TRBV12-5	TRBD2	once	TRBJ2-1	TGTGCTAGTGGTTTGGGGACTAGCGGGGGGGCCCGGTATGAGCAGTTCTTC	CASGLGTSGGARYEQFF
TRBV3-1/TRBV3-2	TRBD1	NA	TRBJ1-1	TGTGCCAGCAGCCAAGGAACAGGGGTCGCCACTGAAGCTTTCTTT	CASSQGTGVATEAFF
TRBV18	NA	NA	TRBJ2-7	TGTGCCAGCTCCCGGGACAAATCCTACGAGCAGTACTTC	CASSRDKSYEQYF
TRBV19	NA	NA	TRBJ1-2	TGTGCCAGTAGTATGTACTCGAAACGGGCCCTTAACTATGGCTACACCTTC	CASSMYSKRALNYGYTF
TRBV4-1	NA	NA	TRBJ2-3	TGCGCCAGCAGCCCTGGGGGGGCCGGCGGAGATACGCAGTATTTT	CASSPGGAGGDTQYF
TRBV30	TRBD1	NA	TRBJ1-2	TGTGCCTGGAGTCTAGGGGGCGCCGACTATGGCTACACCTTC	CAWSLGGADYGYTF
TRBV7-9	NA	NA	TRBJ1-1	TGTGCCAGCAGCTTAAGAGGGACTGAAGCTTTCTTT	CASSLRGTEAFF
TRBV25-1	NA	once	TRBJ2-7	TGTGCCAGCAAGGAGCCATTAACTGGAGATTACGAGCAGTACTTC	CASKEPLTGDYEQYF
TRBV3-1/TRBV3-2	NA	many	TRBJ1-6	TGTGCCAGCAGCCGTGGGGGAGGGTACTATAATTCACCCCTCCACTTT	CASSRGGGYYNSPLHF
TRBV18	NA	few	TRBJ2-7	TGTGCCAGCTCAGCTGTCAGGGGATCCTACGAGCAGTACTTC	CASSAVRGSYEQYF
TRBV5-1	NA	NA	TRBJ2-1	TGCGCCAGCAGCCAGTTACGCGACAATGAGCAGTTCTTC	CASSQLRDNEQFF
TRBV13	NA	NA	TRBJ2-5	TGTGCCAGCAGCTTACTCCAAGGGTGGCAGACCCAGTACTTC	CASSLLQGWQTQYF
TRBV28	NA	few	TRBJ1-5	TGTGCCAGCAGTTTAATTCAGTCAGATCAGCCCCAGCATTTT	CASSLIQSDQPQHF
TRBV7-2	TRBD2	NA	TRBJ2-1	TGTGCCAGCAGCTCTAGCGGGGCCTCCTACAATGAGCAGTTCTTC	CASSSSGASYNEQFF
TRBV15	NA	NA	TRBJ1-2	TGTGCCACCAGCAGATCGTCCTCCGGGGGCTACACCTTC	CATSRSSSGGYTF
TRBV7-2	NA	once	TRBJ1-3	TGTGCCAGCAGCTTAGCGAGTAGCTCTGGAAACACCATATATTTT	CASSLASSSGNTIYF
TRBV6-1	NA	few	TRBJ1-1	TGTGCCAGCAGTGACAGGGTCTTCACTGAAGCTTTCTTT	CASSDRVFTEAFF
TRBV5-1	TRBD1	NA	TRBJ2-1	TGCGCCAGCACCCGGACAGGGTACAATGAGCAGTTCTTC	CASTRTGYNEQFF
TRBV4-2	NA	NA	TRBJ2-2	TGTGCCAGCAGCCAAGTTGTAGCGGCCAACACCGGGGAGCTGTTTTTT	CASSQVVAANTGELFF
TRBV19	TRBD1	NA	TRBJ2-7	TGTGCCAGTAGTATCTGGACAGGGGCTTCCCACGAGCAGTACTTC	CASSIWTGASHEQYF
TRBV30	NA	NA	TRBJ1-5	TGTGCCTGGAGTGTACGTGGGAACCAGCCCCAGCATTTT	CAWSVRGNQPQHF
TRBV30	NA	few	TRBJ1-5	TGTGCCGGTGGAGGGACAAGCAATCAGCCCCAGCATTTT	CAGGGTSNQPQHF
TRBV6-2/TRBV6-3	NA	NA	TRBJ2-1	TGTGCCAGCAGCCTGACTAGTTTCTATGAGCAGTTCTTC	CASSLTSFYEQFF
TRBV7-8	NA	NA	TRBJ1-1	TGTGCCAGCAGCTTAGACGAGCAATCCAACACTGAAGCTTTCTTT	CASSLDEQSNTEAFF
TRBV2	TRBD1	NA	TRBJ1-3	TGTGCCAGCAGTGAGCAACAGGGGGCGGATGAAAACACCATATATTTT	CASSEQQGADENTIYF
TRBV6-2/TRBV6-3	TRBD2	NA	TRBJ2-3	TGTGCCAGCAGTCTAGCGGTTACTAGCACAGATACGCAGTATTTT	CASSLAVTSTDTQYF
TRBV7-6	NA	few	TRBJ2-5	TGTGCCAGCAGTCATGCAGGAGGAGAGACCCAGTACTTC	CASSHAGGETQYF
TRBV12-1	NA	NA	TRBJ1-5	TGTGCCAGCAGCTTTGGGTCGGGCAGGGGGAGGAATCAGCCCCAGCATTTT	CASSFGSGRGRNQPQHF
TRBV2	NA	few	TRBJ1-6	TGTGCCAGCAGTGTCTTCAGGGCTAATTCACCCCTCCACTTT	CASSVFRANSPLHF
TRBV9	TRBD2	NA	TRBJ2-3	TGTGCCAGCACCGGGGAGGGAAACACAGATACGCAGTATTTT	CASTGEGNTDTQYF
TRBV30	TRBD1	few	TRBJ1-1	TGTGCCGGAACAGGGGGCAGGACCACTGAAGCTTTCTTT	CAGTGGRTTEAFF